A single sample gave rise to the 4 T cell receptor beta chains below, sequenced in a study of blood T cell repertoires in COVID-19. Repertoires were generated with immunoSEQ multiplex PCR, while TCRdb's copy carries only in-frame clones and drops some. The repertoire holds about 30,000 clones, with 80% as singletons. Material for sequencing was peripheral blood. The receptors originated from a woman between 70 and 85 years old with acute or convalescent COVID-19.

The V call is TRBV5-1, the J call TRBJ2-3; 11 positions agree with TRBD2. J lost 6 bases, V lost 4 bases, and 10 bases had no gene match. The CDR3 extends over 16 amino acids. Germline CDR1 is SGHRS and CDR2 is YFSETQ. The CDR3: CASSRASSGGLDTQYF. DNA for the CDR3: TGCGCCAGCAGCCGCGCCTCTAGCGGGGGGCTGGATACGCAGTATTTT.

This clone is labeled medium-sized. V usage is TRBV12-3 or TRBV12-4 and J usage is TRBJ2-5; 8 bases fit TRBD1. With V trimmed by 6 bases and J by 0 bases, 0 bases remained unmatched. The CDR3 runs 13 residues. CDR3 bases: TGTGCCAGCAGGACAGGGGACCAAGAGACCCAGTACTTC. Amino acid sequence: CASRTGDQETQYF.

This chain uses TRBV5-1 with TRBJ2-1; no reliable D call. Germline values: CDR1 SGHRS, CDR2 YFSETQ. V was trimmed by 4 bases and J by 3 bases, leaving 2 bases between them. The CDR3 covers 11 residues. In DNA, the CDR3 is TGCGCCAGCAGCCTCTACAATGAGCAGTTCTTC. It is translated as CASSLYNEQFF.

In nucleotides, the CDR3 is TGTGCCAGCAGCCTAGCGCCTTCCTACGAGCAGTACTTC. It codes for CASSLAPSYEQYF. The rearrangement uses TRBV12-3 or TRBV12-4 and TRBJ2-7, with D possibly matching TRBD2 (6 bases). Trimming removed 6 bases at V and 1 base at J, with 10 bases between. The CDR3 is made up of 13 amino acids.